This TCR beta chain was retrieved from a study of blood T cell repertoires in COVID-19. V shed 4 bases and J shed 7 bases, with 10 bases lying between them. The CDR3 is 12 amino acids. Per the germline V gene, CDR1 is SEHNR and CDR2 is FQNEAQ (reference sequence). Sequencing was performed with immunoSEQ multiplex PCR; in TCRdb, only in-frame clones are kept and a portion is missing. Of 250,000 to 350,000 clones in the sample, 88% were seen once. V usage is TRBV7-9 and J usage is TRBJ2-5, with D possibly matching TRBD1 (5 bases). Material for sequencing was PBMCs or T cells enriched from blood (not recorded which). This sequence originates from a woman aged 25 to 39 who had recovered from COVID-19. The CDR3 coding sequence is TGTGCCAGCAGCTATTTAGGGGCGACCCAGTACTTC. This codes for CASSYLGATQYF.